This T cell receptor beta chain was captured by sequencing in a study of beta chain features in type 1 diabetes. Study observations and caveats: Type 1 diabetes patients showed a moderate but significant shortening of TCRB CDR3s in all four CD4+ subsets.

As to this clone: Its antigen remains unidentified.

The entirety of the isolated RNA underwent reverse transcription, so expressed TCRB transcripts were sequenced. Method: immunoSEQ multiplex PCR; TCRdb's copy keeps in-frame clones and lacks some. Of more than 85,000 clones in the sample, almost 40% were seen once. The CDR3 totals 17 residues. Germline V gene data show CDR1 as LNHDA and CDR2 as SQIVND (reference sequence). J gave up 6 bases and V 6 bases, and 12 bases lay outside the gene matches. The rearrangement uses TRBV19 and TRBJ2-1; TRBD2 agrees at 12 bases. This TCR was sampled from a woman aged 18-29 years in good health. Sequencing was carried out using stem cell memory CD4+ T cells from blood. CDR3 protein: CASRFRLAGAYPNEQFF. The CDR3 nucleotides are TGTGCCAGTAGATTTCGACTAGCGGGAGCATACCCCAATGAGCAGTTCTTC.